The 30 T cell receptor beta chains presented below share a single source sample, sequenced in a study of blood T cells in healthy people across ages. PCR was performed a second time for about 7 to 12 cycles using a sample-barcoded 5' primer and a J-beta primer mix. TCRdb re-called the 5' RACE reads through MiXCR, storing one row per CDR3 protein. Of hundreds of thousands of distinct CDR3 sequences in the sample, about 43% are singletons; the top ten hold approximately 29%. Material for sequencing was blood. Receptors originate from a man older than 75 in good health.

The gene calls are TRBV5-1 and TRBJ2-7; 7 bases are shared with TRBD1. CDR3 length: 14 residues. Unmatched junction bases numbered 11, after V lost 4 bases and J lost 7 bases. Per the germline V gene, CDR1 is SGHRS and CDR2 is YFSETQ. The CDR3 bases are TGCGCCAGCAGCAAGGGACAGCCCTACAATGAGCAGTACTTC. The encoded protein is CASSKGQPYNEQYF.

This clonotype showed up just a few times. The rearrangement links TRBV20-1 to TRBJ2-3; D uncertain. The CDR3 consists of 13 residues. In germline, CDR1 is DFQATT, CDR2 SNEGSKA (reference sequence). V was clipped by 3 bases and J by 1 base, with 8 bases between them. Here the CDR3 DNA reads TGCAGTGCTAGGTCACGGGGCACAGATACGCAGTATTTT. Amino acids: CSARSRGTDTQYF.

This clonotype was counted between two and nine times. The chain is built from TRBV5-1 and TRBJ2-3; 7 bases line up with TRBD2. The CDR3 spans 16 residues. CDR1 is SGHRS, CDR2 YFSETQ, per germline. V trimming: 4 bases; J trimming: 2 bases; junction bases outside the gene matches: 10. Written as DNA, the CDR3 is TGCGCCAGCAGCGTACTAGCGAACGTGAACACAGATACGCAGTATTTT. It codes for CASSVLANVNTDTQYF. Full variable domain (remainder filled in from reference TRBV5-1 and TRBJ2-3): KAGVTQTPRYLIKTRGQQVTLSCSPISGHRSVSWYQQTPGQGLQFLFEYFSETQRNKGNFPGRFSGRQFSNSRSEMNVSTLELGDSALYLCASSVLANVNTDTQYFGPGTRLTVL.

CDR3 nucleotides: TGTGCCAGCGCTAGTGGGCAGATACAAGAGACCCAGTACTTC. Encoded protein: CASASGQIQETQYF. The V gene is TRBV6-5, the J gene TRBJ2-7; D remains ambiguous. The J call may be mistaken, given a closer DNA end match to TRBJ2-5. CDR3 length: 14 amino acids. Germline V gene data show CDR1 as MNHEY and CDR2 as SVGAGI.

This clonotype showed up many times. This rearrangement joins TRBV7-2 to TRBJ2-3, with a tentative D call TRBD2 (6 bases). Trimming removed 3 bases at V and 2 bases at J, with 6 bases between. This CDR3 region has 13 residues. Germline-derived CDR1 and CDR2 are SGHTA and FQGNSA. The CDR3, as DNA: TGTGCCAGCAGCTTGGACTACACAGATACGCAGTATTTT. Protein: CASSLDYTDTQYF.

In its sample, this clonotype was seen many times. The CDR3 sequence: CASSQVGGGGYTF. In DNA form, the CDR3 reads TGCGCCAGCAGCCAGGTCGGGGGTGGTGGCTACACCTTC. The genes are TRBV4-3 and TRBJ1-2, with D possibly matching TRBD1 (5 bases). V lost 3 bases and J lost 7, with 12 bases in between. This CDR3 region has 13 residues. Germline V gene sequence: CDR1 LGHNA, CDR2 YSLEER.

In regard to this clonotype: This clone may be a read error of a much larger clone one base away. This sequence joins TRBV7-9 and TRBJ1-2; D is uncertain. This CDR3 spans 15 amino acids. V was trimmed by 0 bases and J by 6 bases, leaving 14 bases between them. Germline assignment: CDR1 SEHNR and CDR2 FQNEAQ (reference sequence). The CDR3 is CASSLARAQTDGYTF. The CDR3 DNA follows: TGTGCCAGCAGCTTAGCGCGGGCGCAAACTGATGGCTACACCTTC.

The sample holds a few counts of this clonotype. The CDR3 is CASSSAGTSHGYEQYF. The CDR3 nucleotides are TGTGCCAGCAGTTCCGCCGGGACGTCCCACGGCTACGAGCAGTACTTC. The chain is built from TRBV6-2 or TRBV6-3 and TRBJ2-7; perhaps D is TRBD1 or TRBD2 (5 bases each). There are 16 residues in the CDR3. Trimming removed 4 bases at V and 3 bases at J, with 19 bases between. Germline V gene lookup returns CDR1 MNHEY and CDR2 SVGEGT.

This clonotype has only a few counts. This rearrangement joins TRBV3-1 to TRBJ2-4; TRBD2 aligns across 10 bases. Trimming removed 1 base from V and 0 bases from J; junction bases left unmatched: 12. Germline CDR1 reads LGHDT; CDR2 reads YNNKEL (reference sequence). CDR3 length: 20 residues. The CDR3 coding sequence is TGTGCCAGCAGCCAAGGCGGCTGGGCTAGCGGGAGATTAGCCAAAAACATTCAGTACTTC. This encodes CASSQGGWASGRLAKNIQYF.

The chain combines TRBV29-1 with TRBJ2-5; 8 bases are a match to TRBD1. Germline V gene sequence: CDR1 SQVTM, CDR2 ANQGSEA. The CDR3 contains 13 residues. CDR3 protein: CSSSPTGDNEQYF. The DNA of the CDR3 is TGCAGTTCAAGCCCGACAGGGGACAATGAGCAGTACTTC.

The V call is TRBV6-5, the J call TRBJ2-1; 7 bases agree with TRBD2. CDR3 length: 16 residues. The trim removed 2 bases at V and 4 bases at J, leaving 8 bases unmatched. Germline lookup yields CDR1 MNHEY and CDR2 SVGAGI. In DNA, the CDR3 is TGTGCCAGCAGTTACGGTTCCGGCGGGGGTTACAATGAGCAGTTCTTC. Translated, it gives CASSYGSGGGYNEQFF.

This chain connects TRBV11-2 to TRBJ2-3; D unresolved. Germline CDR1 reads SGHAT; CDR2 reads FQNNGV. CDR3 size: 14 residues. V lost 4 bases and J lost 0, with 8 bases in between. CDR3 amino acids: CASSSRASTDTQYF. The DNA for the CDR3 is TGTGCCAGCAGCTCTCGCGCGAGCACAGATACGCAGTATTTT.

This clonotype was seen only a few times. The chain couples TRBV6-1 to TRBJ1-1; 8 positions agree with TRBD1. The CDR3 sequence is 16 residues long. The germline CDR1 and CDR2 sequences are MNHNS and SASEGT. The V gene end was trimmed by 6 bases and the J gene end by 6 bases; junction bases not matched to a gene: 15. The CDR3 DNA reads as TGTGCCAGCAGGACGCGGGGGCAGGGGGCGTCAGCTGAAGCTTTCTTT. It codes for CASRTRGQGASAEAFF.

This clonotype has just a few counts. The chain links TRBV20-1 to TRBJ2-3; D may be TRBD2 (7 bases). The CDR3 is 14 amino acids. CDR1 DFQATT and CDR2 SNEGSKA come from the germline V gene (reference sequence). CDR3 nucleotide sequence: TGCGCTATCCCCGTGGGGGGGGCTAGAGATACGCAGTATTTT. It encodes CAIPVGGARDTQYF.

This clonotype has more than one count but fewer than ten. The chain combines TRBV29-1 with TRBJ1-1; D is perhaps TRBD1 (6 bases). The CDR3 consists of 13 residues. V lost 7 bases and J 1 base, leaving 13 bases between the germline ends. The germline gives CDR1 SQVTM, CDR2 ANQGSEA. For the CDR3, the DNA is TGCAGCGCCACGAGAGGGGGGAACACTGAAGCTTTCTTT. It is translated as CSATRGGNTEAFF.

This clonotype was observed many times. J is TRBJ2-7 and V is TRBV28; the match to TRBD2 covers 7 bases. Germline trimming cut 3 bases from V and 0 bases from J; bases unmatched to any gene: 2. The CDR3 extends over 14 amino acids. Germline V CDR1 and CDR2: MDHEN, SYDVKM. The CDR3 DNA is TGTGCCAGCAGTTTGGGCGGGAGCTCCTACGAGCAGTACTTC. It codes for CASSLGGSSYEQYF.

This clonotype occurred once. The chain joins TRBV4-1 to TRBJ2-4; 9 bases line up with TRBD2. V shed 1 base, J shed 1 base, and the junction held 5 bases outside the gene matches. There are 17 residues in the CDR3. Germline V gene sequence: CDR1 MGHRA, CDR2 YSYEKL. CDR3 residues: CASSQVGLANAKNIQYF. The CDR3, as DNA: TGCGCCAGCAGCCAAGTGGGACTAGCCAATGCCAAAAACATTCAGTACTTC.

This sequence joins TRBV4-1 and TRBJ2-1; 8 bases agree with TRBD1. The CDR3 runs 16 residues. V lost 5 bases to trimming and J lost 5 bases; unmatched junction nucleotides: 11. Per germline, CDR1 MGHRA and CDR2 YSYEKL. The CDR3 region has the DNA TGCGCCAGCAGCACCCCAAAAGGGACAGGCAACAATGAGCAGTTCTTC. Residues: CASSTPKGTGNNEQFF.

This chain links TRBV20-1 with TRBJ2-1; D might be TRBD2 (5 bases). CDR3 length: 15 amino acids. Germline-derived CDR1 and CDR2 are DFQATT and SNEGSKA (reference sequence). V lost 0 bases and J 5 bases, leaving 14 bases between the germline ends. The CDR3 spells CSARDRSGRDNEQFF. The CDR3 nucleotides read TGCAGTGCTAGAGATCGGTCGGGGAGAGACAATGAGCAGTTCTTC.

This clonotype occurred many times. The gene calls are TRBV24-1 and TRBJ2-2; TRBD2 matches 12 bases. V was clipped by 4 bases and J by 7 bases; unmatched bases: 15. Germline V gene lookup returns CDR1 KGHDR and CDR2 SFDVKD. There are 19 residues in the CDR3. The CDR3 DNA reads TGTGCCACCAGTGACCCAACTCTAGCGGGAGGGCCTAAAAGCGGGGAGCTGTTTTTT. Translating gives CATSDPTLAGGPKSGELFF.

This clonotype was recorded a few times. The chain carries TRBV28 and TRBJ2-7; 9 bases match TRBD1. Germline lookup yields CDR1 MDHEN and CDR2 SYDVKM. The CDR3 loop spans 14 amino acids. The J segment lost 5 bases and the V segment lost 5 bases, leaving 7 bases of the junction unmatched. CDR3 loop: CASSAGTGWNEQYF. The CDR3 nucleotides are TGTGCCAGCAGTGCCGGGACAGGGTGGAACGAGCAGTACTTC.

The genes are TRBV30 and TRBJ2-3; a weak D match, TRBD1 (5 bases). Germline assignment: CDR1 GTSNPN and CDR2 SVGIG (reference sequence). V shed 0 bases and J shed 9 bases, with 10 bases lying between them. The CDR3 extends over 12 amino acids. CDR3 residues: CAWSVAQGTQYF. Here the CDR3 DNA reads TGTGCCTGGAGTGTAGCCCAGGGAACGCAGTATTTT.

This clonotype was seen more than once but under ten times. This chain uses TRBV5-1 with TRBJ2-7; TRBD1 matches at 11 bases. Germline V gene data show CDR1 as SGHRS and CDR2 as YFSETQ. The CDR3 is 15 amino acids. The junction had 8 bases not matched to a gene; V was cut back by 4 bases and J by 5 bases. The CDR3 loop is CASSGRTGGLDEQYF. For the CDR3, the DNA is TGCGCCAGCAGCGGGAGGACAGGGGGCTTAGACGAGCAGTACTTC.

This clonotype was seen at least ten times. The chain is built from TRBV29-1 and TRBJ2-4; D unresolved. Germline V CDR1 and CDR2: SQVTM, ANQGSEA. This CDR3 contains 12 residues. Trimming removed 6 bases at V and 2 bases at J, with 8 bases between. The CDR3 region has the DNA TGCAGCGTCGCACAGACCAAAAACATTCAGTACTTC. It yields the protein CSVAQTKNIQYF.

On this clonotype itself: One end of the junction is discordant with germline, which a read error may explain. The rearrangement joins TRBV5-1 to TRBJ2-7; tentative D call: TRBD2 (5 bases). The CDR3 is 15 residues long. Per the germline V gene, CDR1 is SGHRS and CDR2 is YFSETQ. CDR3 sequence: CAGSSSGVQTYEQYF. The CDR3 DNA is TGCGCCGGCAGCTCTTCCGGGGTGCAGACCTACGAGCAGTACTTC.

V is TRBV6-2 or TRBV6-3 and J is TRBJ2-7; weak D call: TRBD2 (8 bases). Between the trimmed V and J ends, which lost 5 bases and 7 bases, there was a span of 21 bases. The CDR3 has 15 residues. CDR1 and CDR2 from the germline V gene are MNHEY and SVGEGT. The chain's CDR3 is CASSPGQAGGNEQYF. CDR3 nucleotide sequence: TGTGCCAGCAGTCCCGGACAGGCGGGAGGCAATGAGCAGTACTTC.

CDR3 amino acids: CATSTRDRGFDIQYF. The DNA for the CDR3 is TGTGCCACCAGCACCCGGGACAGGGGGTTTGACATTCAGTACTTC. The rearrangement uses TRBV15 and TRBJ2-4; 11 nucleotides agree with TRBD1. V shed 4 bases, J shed 8 bases, and the junction held 7 bases outside the gene matches. The CDR3 has 15 residues. Germline V lookup: CDR1 LNHNV, CDR2 YYDKDF (reference sequence). Full variable domain (rest looked up from reference TRBV15 and TRBJ2-4): DAMVIQNPRYQVTQFGKPVTLSCSQTLNHNVMYWYQQKSSQAPKLLFHYYDKDFNNEADTPDNFQSRRPNTSFCFLDIRSPGLGDTAMYLCATSTRDRGFDIQYFGAGTRLSVL.

The V and J genes are TRBV7-9 and TRBJ1-2; 7 nucleotides match TRBD1. The trim removed 3 bases at V and 7 bases at J, leaving 5 bases unmatched. This CDR3 spans 13 amino acids. CDR1 and CDR2 (germline): SEHNR, FQNEAQ (reference sequence). In DNA, the CDR3 is TGTGCCAGCAGCTTCCAGGACAGGCCTGGCTACACCTTC. Amino acids: CASSFQDRPGYTF.

This chain connects TRBV4-3 to TRBJ2-1; D gene ambiguous. Germline assignment: CDR1 LGHNA and CDR2 YSLEER. V gave up 1 base and J gave up 4 bases, with 5 bases separating them. CDR3 length: 13 amino acids. In DNA form, the CDR3 reads TGCGCCAGCAGCCAAGGCCCTTACAATGAGCAGTTCTTC. It codes for CASSQGPYNEQFF.

This clonotype came up a few times. The V gene is TRBV20-1, the J gene TRBJ2-7; 11 bases are shared with TRBD2. CDR3 length: 15 residues. Germline values: CDR1 DFQATT, CDR2 SNEGSKA (reference sequence). The V and J ends lost 3 bases and 2 bases, in that order; junction bases with no gene match: 6. CDR3 amino acids: CSARASGRLAYEQYF. The CDR3 nucleotides are TGCAGTGCTAGGGCTAGCGGGAGGTTGGCCTACGAGCAGTACTTC.